This T cell receptor beta chain was retrieved from a study of control samples from healthy donors and cancer patients. Produced via immunoSEQ multiplex PCR; TCRdb's table is partial and in-frame only. The sample yields about 100,000 clones, just under 95% seen once. Deletions cut 4 bases from V and 7 bases from J, with 8 bases between. Germline values: CDR1 SGHAT, CDR2 FQNNGV. This CDR3 region has 12 residues. This TCR derives from a human donor in good health. The donor label of this sample is uncertain. The chain has TRBV11-2 and TRBJ1-5; possible D gene TRBD1, 5 bases. Sequenced material: blood. CDR3 sequence: CASSSGGQPQHF. The CDR3 DNA follows: TGTGCCAGCAGCTCGGGGGGACAGCCCCAGCATTTT.